The 3 T cell receptor beta chains below come from one sample, sequenced in a study of blood T cells in healthy people across ages. Together with a sample-barcoded 5' primer, a J-beta primer mix was included in a second PCR lasting about 6 to 11 cycles. TCRdb re-called the 5' RACE reads through MiXCR, storing one row per CDR3 protein. This repertoire shows approximately 1,000,000 distinct CDR3 sequences, more than 30% found once; its top ten account for approximately 14%. Sequenced input: blood. The receptors were sampled from a man aged 18 to 29 in good health.

The V call is TRBV28, the J call TRBJ1-4, with 7 bases aligning to TRBD1. CDR1 is MDHEN, CDR2 SYDVKM, per germline. The V segment lost 2 bases and the J segment 4 bases; nucleotides outside the gene matches: 4. The CDR3 length is 15 residues. CDR3 amino acids: CASSLQGQRNEKLFF. The CDR3 coding sequence is TGTGCCAGCAGTTTACAGGGACAGCGTAATGAAAAACTGTTTTTT.

The chain employs TRBV29-1 and TRBJ2-4, with D possibly TRBD2 on 5 matching bases. The end of the DNA fits TRBJ2-5 better, so the J call may be wrong. The CDR3 length is 14 residues. Germline lookup yields CDR1 SQVTM and CDR2 ANQGSEA. This CDR3 is CSAGGRGPKETQYF. DNA of the CDR3: TGCAGCGCCGGCGGGCGAGGACCAAAAGAGACCCAGTACTTC.

The chain uses TRBV19 and TRBJ2-7, with D possibly being TRBD1 (6 bases). CDR3 length equals 13 residues. Trimming shortened V by 6 bases and J by 7 bases, and 16 bases separated the two germline ends. Per the germline V gene, CDR1 is LNHDA and CDR2 is SQIVND (reference sequence). This CDR3 is CASSPTGYYEQYF. The CDR3 coding sequence is TGTGCCAGTAGCCCCACAGGGTATTATGAGCAGTACTTC.